This TCR beta chain was found in a study of blood T cells in healthy people across ages (dated by TCRdb to 2013 to 2016). Background on the whole study: In model experiments, roughly one uniquely barcoded TCR beta cDNA molecule per two T cells was captured by template switching. Donors were grouped into four age groups: young (average approximately 15 years), middle-aged (under 40), aged (around 56) and long-lived (less than 85). Using deep sequencing normalized with unique cDNA molecular identifiers, the study measured how TCR beta repertoire diversity changes with age. For two donors (one aged 18 to 30 and one aged 80 or older), the study analyzed two additional independent replicas of 1 million unique cDNA reads from the same blood draw. Donors of different ages were randomly distributed across sequencing lanes to avoid experimental bias.

The protocol used for the library was 5' RACE. Data came from an Illumina HiSeq 2500. A second PCR of about 7 to 12 cycles was run with a J-beta primer mix and a sample-barcoded 5' primer. A unique molecular identifier was introduced onto each TCR beta cDNA molecule by a template-switch 5' adaptor carrying 12 random nucleotides. Each sample yielded at least 3 million CDR3-containing paired-end reads. The Mint cDNA synthesis kit, primed by a TRBC-specific oligonucleotide, was used to synthesize first-strand cDNA from all RNA. Following uracil-DNA glycosylase treatment, all cDNA underwent a first 18-cycle PCR with the universal primers M1SS and BC2_uni_R. The authors' analysis ran thus. For normalization, 1 million high-quality reads, each with a distinct molecular identifier, were randomly selected from each sample. Reads sharing molecular identifiers were discarded rather than binned into consensus sequences. CDR3 identification, clonotype clustering and error correction used MiTCR with a Q25 quality threshold and the strictest error-elimination algorithm. A nonparametric unseen species model with Euler transformation was used to estimate a lower bound on total TCR beta diversity. Clones were called with MiXCR by TCRdb after fastp trimmed the public reads at Q25, and only in-frame beta chains were retained. Identical CDR3 proteins give one entry, which carries the most common genes and DNA. For this entry, the V and J calls and clone size follow TCRdb and not the study's own pipeline. The sample table records about 1.6 million distinct CDR3 sequences; about 35% of these occur just once. About 11% of the sample is taken by the ten largest.

Donors were 40 or so systemically healthy Caucasian individuals from Russia aged roughly 6 to 95 years. Each donor gave 9.5 to 10 milliliters of peripheral blood, drawn into EDTA-treated Vacutainer tubes. Ficoll-Paque density-gradient centrifugation was used to isolate PBMCs, with at least 7 million per sample. Total RNA, at least 6 micrograms per sample, was extracted from PBMCs with Trizol reagent. Naive CD45RAhigh/CD27high T cell percentages were measured by flow cytometry on a PBMC aliquot from every donor. In the germline V gene, CDR1 corresponds to SGHAT and CDR2 to FQNNGV. Reading from cysteine to phenylalanine, the CDR3 counts 14 amino acids. Here the CDR3 DNA is all that survives: 42 bases in frame from base 1. V is shortened by 1 base, J by 3 bases, and the region joining them spans 10 bases. The investigation overall reported the following: Bulk unsorted PBMC profiling prevented conclusive comparison of naive and antigen-experienced compartments. Estimates of total diversity based on one million sequenced T cells were considered lower bounds and underestimates. Observed TCR beta diversity per million T cells fell roughly linearly with age, and a significant reduction was already apparent by age about 38. Because donor CMV infection status was unknown, age-related changes in expanded clonotypes were potentially confounded. Compared with the aged group, the long-lived group had more naive CD4+ T cells, fewer expanded clones and increased TCR diversity, suggesting age selection. The percentage of naive T cells measured by flow cytometry correlated strongly with observed TCR beta diversity.

This clonotype was detected only a few times. This clone's antigen is unknown. The record has no base qualities; no much larger clone is one base away. Recombination joined TRBV11-2 with TRBJ2-7, with the D gene not clear enough to name. The sequenced sample consisted of blood. The TCR comes from a woman younger than 45 in good health. The CDR3 in this case is CASSLGVLHYEQYF. The sequenced DNA: TGTGCCAGCAGCTTAGGAGTATTACACTACGAGCAGTACTTC.